This T cell receptor beta chain was profiled in a study of blood T cell repertoires in COVID-19 (dated by TCRdb to the early 2020s). Study-wide context: Samples covering the acute and convalescent phases of COVID-19 were provided by collaborators in the United States, Italy and Spain. The prospective study material was composed of cDNA or gDNA derived from T cells, B-cell-depleted T cells, or PBMCs. Subjects who had been exposed to COVID-19, were actively infected with it, or had recovered from it provided the deeply sampled blood TCRbeta repertoires that made up the dataset. The repertoires were released in a freely available public database meant as a resource for research on the immune response to SARS-CoV-2. The samples were drawn from two sources: the first 160 participants of the ongoing ImmuneRACE study, and 1,200 or so subjects contributed by 6 global collaborators. A de-identified subject ID, COVID-19 status, age in years and sex were almost always included in the sample metadata. Where HLA class I and class II types were available, the types were taken from metadata supplied by the sample provider, not from assay-based typing.

The immunoSEQ Assay, a bias-controlled multiplex PCR, was used to amplify TCRbeta CDR3 regions from genomic DNA. For the original study's pipeline: Nucleated cell counts per sample were estimated from amplification of reference gene primers within the assay. To quantify the absolute abundance of each unique TCRbeta CDR3 rearrangement, sequence reads were collapsed and filtered. Productive Simpson clonality was computed per sample as the square root of Simpson's diversity index over productive rearrangements. TCRdb provides this immuneACCESS table in a form limited to in-frame rearrangements. Some clones are lacking; in checked studies, under half of them reflect an unresolved V gene, and why the rest are absent is not known. V and J calls and clone size follow that table, whereas D and trimming were derived from the DNA. The sample table holds approximately 230,000 clones, of which around 90% were seen once. 1.2% to 1.5% of the sample comes from the top ten.

Study-wide findings and limitations: How much clinical and demographic metadata was included differed by source and by participant, and the metadata was provided uncurated.

The junction carries 9 bases between V and J, which are trimmed by 1 base and 5 bases respectively. From the germline V gene, CDR1 is SGHVS and CDR2 is FQNEAQ. The CDR3 sequence holds 14 residues, the cysteine and phenylalanine included. Only the CDR3 portion is preserved as DNA: 42 bases, with reading frame beginning at the first base. To note about this clone: What antigen it recognizes has not been identified. Per-nucleotide qualities are absent, and no much larger clonotype sits a single base away.

Collaborating institutions collected whole blood in K2EDTA tubes following their own protocols. For TCRbeta analysis, collaborators shipped samples as frozen whole blood, isolated PBMCs, or DNA extracted from either of those sample types. The receptor was isolated from a man of 80 years or more with acute or convalescent COVID-19. Sample: peripheral blood. The chain is made from TRBV7-8 and TRBJ1-5; no confident D gene assignment can be made. The DNA reads TGTGCCAGCAGCTTAGGTGGGCCCCATCAGCCCCAGCATTTT. Translated, this is CASSLGGPHQPQHF.